The 9 T cell receptor beta chains in this list originate from one sample, sequenced in a study of OX40 agonist ivuxolimab in advanced cancers. The data were produced by immunoSEQ multiplex PCR, yet TCRdb's version contains in-frame clones alone and is incomplete. The table has roughly 100,000 clones, around 85% seen once. The sequenced sample was CD4+ or CD8+ T cells sorted from blood, obtained in a trial of the OX40 agonist ivuxolimab. The source is an adult with an advanced solid tumor such as melanoma, head and neck, liver or kidney cancer.

The chain recombines TRBV15 with TRBJ1-1; D call uncertain. Germline CDR1 and CDR2: LNHNV and YYDKDF (reference sequence). Between the trimmed V and J ends, which lost 6 bases and 4 bases, there was a span of 12 bases. The CDR3 contains 13 residues. CDR3 sequence (DNA): TGTGCCACCAGTCAGCCCCGGTCCACTGAAGCTTTCTTT. It translates to CATSQPRSTEAFF.

The chain employs TRBV10-3 and TRBJ1-1, with TRBD1 matching 7 bases. The CDR3 sequence is 14 residues long. CDR1 and CDR2 (germline): ENHRY, SYGVKD. The trim removed 3 bases at V and 5 bases at J, leaving 6 bases unmatched. The CDR3: CAISDPAGGTEAFF. As DNA, the CDR3 is TGTGCCATCAGTGATCCGGCAGGGGGGACTGAAGCTTTCTTT.

The genes are TRBV30 and TRBJ2-7; 12 bases agree with TRBD2. CDR3 size: 14 residues. The J segment lost 3 bases and the V segment lost 0 bases, leaving 0 bases of the junction unmatched. In germline, CDR1 is GTSNPN, CDR2 SVGIG (reference sequence). DNA for the CDR3: TGTGCCTGGAGTGTGACTAGCGGGAGCTACGAGCAGTACTTC. This gives the protein CAWSVTSGSYEQYF.

The chain uses TRBV11-2 and TRBJ2-1, with TRBD2 as a possible D gene (5 bases). V was trimmed by 9 bases and J by 5 bases, leaving 20 bases between them. The CDR3 runs to 15 residues. Germline V gene sequence: CDR1 SGHAT, CDR2 FQNNGV. The CDR3 loop is CASQLWAGPNNEQFF. The CDR3 DNA is TGTGCCAGTCAGCTTTGGGCGGGTCCGAACAATGAGCAGTTCTTC.

As concerns this clone: Additional DNA sequences in this sample encode the identical CDR3. This chain joins TRBV5-1 and TRBJ2-7; D is unclear. Germline values: CDR1 SGHRS, CDR2 YFSETQ. The germline V and J ends were trimmed by 4 bases and 2 bases, with 13 bases remaining between them. The CDR3 sequence is 14 residues long. CDR3 coding DNA: TGCGCCAGCAGCCCTCTCGGGCGGACCTACGAGCAGTACTTC. Protein: CASSPLGRTYEQYF.

The V gene is TRBV7-6, the J gene TRBJ1-4; a weak D match, TRBD1 (5 bases). V was cut by 3 bases and J by 7 bases, with 12 bases left in between. This CDR3 spans 14 amino acids. Per the germline V gene, CDR1 is SGHVS and CDR2 is FNYEAQ. The CDR3 nucleotides are TGTGCCAGCAGCTTTTCAGGGTTTAGTGAAAAACTGTTTTTT. This codes for CASSFSGFSEKLFF.

The J gene is TRBJ2-7, the V gene TRBV6-1; TRBD2 aligns across 9 bases. The germline V gene encodes CDR1 MNHNS and CDR2 SASEGT. The J segment lost 3 bases and the V segment lost 6 bases, leaving 6 bases of the junction unmatched. The CDR3 is 14 amino acids. The CDR3 coding sequence is TGTGCCAGCAGGATAGCGGGAGCGGACTACGAGCAGTACTTC. Its translation: CASRIAGADYEQYF.

This clone has a handful of counts. The rearrangement joins TRBV4-2 to TRBJ2-4; possibly TRBD2 for D (5 bases). The CDR3 contains 16 residues. V shed 1 base and J shed 1 base, with 11 bases lying between them. The germline CDR1 and CDR2 sequences are LGHNA and YNFKEQ. CDR3 loop: CASSQASGLAKNIQYF. The CDR3 DNA reads TGTGCCAGCAGCCAAGCCTCAGGACTCGCCAAAAACATTCAGTACTTC.

The rearrangement links TRBV7-9 to TRBJ2-1; the match to TRBD1 covers 9 bases. The germline V gene encodes CDR1 SEHNR and CDR2 FQNEAQ (reference sequence). J gave up 9 bases and V 9 bases, and 9 bases lay outside the gene matches. The CDR3 extends over 13 amino acids. The CDR3 DNA is TGTGCCAGTAGGCGACAGGGGGTATTTGAGCAGTTCTTC. This gives the protein CASRRQGVFEQFF.